This T cell receptor beta chain was sequenced during a study of response to subunit inactivated influenza vaccine. Study results and caveats: Authors suggested seasonal influenza vaccinations each recruit few new T cells.

Regarding this clonotype: The target antigen is unknown.

TCRdb re-analysed the RT-PCR reads in MiXCR, keeping a single row per CDR3 protein. Of under 750,000 distinct CDR3 sequences detected, 10% to 15% appear once; the ten largest clones hold about 10%. Germline lookup yields CDR1 SGHTA and CDR2 FQGNSA. Trimming removed 2 bases from V and 8 bases from J; junction bases left unmatched: 2. The CDR3 loop spans 14 amino acids. The clonotype was recovered from a man in his fifties who received an inactivated influenza vaccine. The chain links TRBV7-2 to TRBJ1-4; 10 nucleotides line up with TRBD1. The sequencing here drew on PBMCs from blood, taken on the day of vaccination. This CDR3 is CASSLRDRGEKLFF. The CDR3 DNA reads as TGTGCCAGCAGCTTAAGGGACAGGGGAGAAAAACTGTTTTTT.